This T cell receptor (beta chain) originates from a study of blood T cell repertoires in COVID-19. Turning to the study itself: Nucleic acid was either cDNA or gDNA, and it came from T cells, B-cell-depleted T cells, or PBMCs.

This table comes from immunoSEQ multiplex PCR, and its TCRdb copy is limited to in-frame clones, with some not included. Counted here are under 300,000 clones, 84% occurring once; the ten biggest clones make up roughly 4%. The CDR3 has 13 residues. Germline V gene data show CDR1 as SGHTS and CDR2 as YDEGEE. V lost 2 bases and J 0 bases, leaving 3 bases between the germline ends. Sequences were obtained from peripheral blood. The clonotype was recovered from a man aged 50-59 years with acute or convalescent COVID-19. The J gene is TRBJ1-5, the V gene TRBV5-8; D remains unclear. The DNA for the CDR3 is TGTGCCAGCAGCTTTTATAGCAATCAGCCCCAGCATTTT. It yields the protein CASSFYSNQPQHF. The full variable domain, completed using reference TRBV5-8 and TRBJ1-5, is EAGVTQSPTHLIKTRGQQATLRCSPISGHTSVYWYQQALGLGLQFLLWYDEGEERNRGNFPPRFSGRQFPNYSSELNVNALELEDSALYLCASSFYSNQPQHFGDGTRLSIL.